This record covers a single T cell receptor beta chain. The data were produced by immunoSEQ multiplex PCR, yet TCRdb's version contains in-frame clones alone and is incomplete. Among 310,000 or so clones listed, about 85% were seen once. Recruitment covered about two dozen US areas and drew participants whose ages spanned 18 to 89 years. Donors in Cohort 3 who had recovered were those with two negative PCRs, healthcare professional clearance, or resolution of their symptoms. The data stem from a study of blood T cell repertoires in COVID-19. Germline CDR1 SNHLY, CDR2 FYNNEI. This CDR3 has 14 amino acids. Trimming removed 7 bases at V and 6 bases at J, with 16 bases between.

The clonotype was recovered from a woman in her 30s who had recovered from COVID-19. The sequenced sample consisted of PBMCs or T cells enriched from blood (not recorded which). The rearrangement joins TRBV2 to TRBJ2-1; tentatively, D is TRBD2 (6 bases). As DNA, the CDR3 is TGTGCCAGCATGCGGGACCTCCCGGGCAATGAGCAGTTCTTC. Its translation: CASMRDLPGNEQFF.